A selection of T cell receptor beta chains follows, all from one sample in a study of human thymus T cells. The assay was immunoSEQ multiplex PCR, and TCRdb's table has in-frame clones only and misses some. The sample holds 78,000 or so clones, just over 95% seen once. The sequenced sample consisted of thymus tissue. Source of these receptors: a boy in the first two years of life with a congenital heart defect but otherwise immunologically healthy. Each CDR3 is given with its conserved first and last residue. The D gene is left open where the match is weak. For some rows the clone size is stated as once, few or many, or as a class when expanded; others skip it.

clone size	D gene	V gene	J gene	CDR3 DNA	CDR3 protein
.	.	TRBV19	TRBJ2-1	TGTGCCAGTGGAGACAGGTACAATGAGCAGTTCTTC	CASGDRYNEQFF
.	TRBD2	TRBV11-2	TRBJ2-1	TGTGCCAGCAGCTTTGCTAGCGGGACCCGCTTCTACAATGAGCAGTTCTTC	CASSFASGTRFYNEQFF
.	.	TRBV6-1	TRBJ2-5	TGTGCCAGCAGTGGTCCAAGTAAGAAGGGAGAAGAGACCCAGTACTTC	CASSGPSKKGEETQYF
once	.	TRBV7-2	TRBJ1-2	TGTGCCAGCAGCTGGACGATAGGGTACGGGGGCTATGGCTACACCTTC	CASSWTIGYGGYGYTF
.	TRBD1	TRBV28	TRBJ2-2	TGTGCCAGCAGAACGACAGGGGGCCCGGTGGGCACCGGGGAGCTGTTTTTT	CASRTTGGPVGTGELFF
.	.	TRBV10-3	TRBJ1-1	TGTGCCATCAGGGGTGAGGGAAGGAGGGACACTGAAGCTTTCTTT	CAIRGEGRRDTEAFF
.	.	TRBV18	TRBJ1-1	TGTGCCAGCTCACCAATGTCCACCGAAGTAGGCCTCCCTATAGACACCGAAGCTTTCTTT	CASSPMSTEVGLPIDTEAFF
.	.	TRBV7-8	TRBJ1-3	TGTGCCAGCAGCTTAGAACCTCAGGGGAGGTCTGGAAACACCATATATTTT	CASSLEPQGRSGNTIYF
once	TRBD2	TRBV6-5	TRBJ2-7	TGTGCCAGCACCAGCGGGAGGGACTACGAGCAGTACTTC	CASTSGRDYEQYF
.	.	TRBV21-1	TRBJ2-7	TGTGCCAGCAGCAAAGACCATTACGAGCAGTACTTC	CASSKDHYEQYF
.	.	TRBV28	TRBJ2-7	TGTGCCAGCAGTTTACTAGGCAGGCGTCCCTACGAGCAGTACTTC	CASSLLGRRPYEQYF
.	TRBD1	TRBV19	TRBJ2-7	TGTGCCAGTAGTATAGAGGCCTTTGGGACAGCTTCCTACGAGCAGTACTTC	CASSIEAFGTASYEQYF
.	.	TRBV5-1	TRBJ2-6	TGCGCCAGCAGCTTGGTTGGGTCTGGGGCCAACGTCCTGACTTTC	CASSLVGSGANVLTF
.	.	TRBV6-4	TRBJ2-1	TGTGCCAGCAGCCTCTCAAACGGCTACAATGAGCAGTTCTTC	CASSLSNGYNEQFF
.	.	TRBV9	TRBJ2-7	TGTGCCAGCAGCGCCGGACTCCGCTCCTACGAGCAGTACTTC	CASSAGLRSYEQYF
.	.	TRBV12-5	TRBJ1-2	TGTGCTAGTGGCAGGGGCAGGGGAAACTATGGCTACACCTTC	CASGRGRGNYGYTF
.	.	TRBV11-3	TRBJ1-1	TGTGCCAGCAGCCTCACCTACCCAGGAACGAAGAACACTGAAGCTTTCTTT	CASSLTYPGTKNTEAFF
.	.	TRBV10-1	TRBJ1-1	TGCGCCAGCAGTGATGGGGCGCAGGTCCCCATGAACACTGAAGCTTTCTTT	CASSDGAQVPMNTEAFF
.	TRBD2	TRBV5-4	TRBJ2-1	TGTGCCAGCAGCTTGCGGACTAGCGGTTACAATGAGCAGTTCTTC	CASSLRTSGYNEQFF
.	TRBD1	TRBV5-1	TRBJ2-3	TGCGCCAGCAGCTCCGGGACAGGGGGGAATACGCAGTATTTT	CASSSGTGGNTQYF
.	.	TRBV28	TRBJ2-1	TGTGCCACAAGGGGCCTAGCGCGGTCCGTTGTTGAGGATGAGCAGTTCTTC	CATRGLARSVVEDEQFF
.	.	TRBV19	TRBJ2-7	TGTGCCAGCGGACAGACCTACGAGCAGTACTTC	CASGQTYEQYF
.	.	TRBV29-1	TRBJ1-1	TGCAGCGTTGAAAGGGAAAAAATGAACACTGAAGCTTTCTTT	CSVEREKMNTEAFF
.	TRBD2	TRBV12-5	TRBJ2-3	TGTGCTAGTGGCTATATAGCGGGTGGCACAGATACGCAGTATTTT	CASGYIAGGTDTQYF
.	.	TRBV21-1	TRBJ1-3	TGTGCCAGCAGCAATGACAGAACCTCTGGAAACACCATATATTTT	CASSNDRTSGNTIYF
.	.	TRBV6-6	TRBJ2-7	TGTGCCAGCAGGTACAGCCCGTCGGGCTACGAGCAGTACTTC	CASRYSPSGYEQYF
.	TRBD1	TRBV28	TRBJ1-1	TGTGCCAGCAGTTCCAAACCTACAGGGGGTTGGACTGAAGCTTTCTTT	CASSSKPTGGWTEAFF
.	.	TRBV28	TRBJ2-2	TGTGCCAGCAACCCATCAGTGAAGGGCGGGGAGCTGTTTTTT	CASNPSVKGGELFF
once	.	TRBV4-2	TRBJ2-7	TGTGCCAGCAGCCAAGCCCATGGGGGACCCTCTCCCTACGAGCAGTACTTC	CASSQAHGGPSPYEQYF
.	.	TRBV14	TRBJ1-3	TGTGCCAGCAGCCAAGGGGAGGTTCAGCCGTTAAGCTCTGGAAACACCATATATTTT	CASSQGEVQPLSSGNTIYF
once	.	TRBV4-2	TRBJ2-2	TGTGCCAGCAGCCAAACGGTATATAAACCCGGGGAGCTGTTTTTT	CASSQTVYKPGELFF
.	TRBD2	TRBV27	TRBJ2-3	TGTGCCAGCACTCCTACGACTAGCGGGAGCACAGATACGCAGTATTTT	CASTPTTSGSTDTQYF
.	.	TRBV5-5	TRBJ1-4	TGTGCCAGCAGCTTGGAGAAGAATTCGGGAAATGAAAAACTGTTTTTT	CASSLEKNSGNEKLFF
.	.	TRBV5-1	TRBJ2-3	TGCGCCAGCGGGATAGTCAGCGCCTTCGGGCTCGATACGCAGTATTTT	CASGIVSAFGLDTQYF
.	TRBD2	TRBV14	TRBJ2-1	TGTGCCAGCAGCCAAGACCCAACCGGGTTGATAGCGGGGGGTTTAGTTTACAATGAGCAGTTCTTC	CASSQDPTGLIAGGLVYNEQFF
.	.	TRBV27	TRBJ1-1	TGTGCCAGCAGTTTAACCGTAGCTTTCTTT	CASSLTVAFF
.	TRBD2	TRBV10-3	TRBJ2-1	TGTGCCATCAGTGAGTTCTTCGGACTAGCGGGGGATCACAATGAGCAGTTCTTC	CAISEFFGLAGDHNEQFF
.	TRBD1	TRBV7-9	TRBJ1-1	TGTGCCAGCAGCGAGACAGGGAAAGTGAACACTGAAGCTTTCTTT	CASSETGKVNTEAFF
once	.	TRBV7-9	TRBJ2-7	TGTGCCAGCAGCTTAGTAGACTTAGAGCAGTACTTC	CASSLVDLEQYF
.	TRBD1	TRBV6-1	TRBJ1-1	TGTGCCAGCAGTGACCGGGCAGGGGGCGACACTGAAGCTTTCTTT	CASSDRAGGDTEAFF